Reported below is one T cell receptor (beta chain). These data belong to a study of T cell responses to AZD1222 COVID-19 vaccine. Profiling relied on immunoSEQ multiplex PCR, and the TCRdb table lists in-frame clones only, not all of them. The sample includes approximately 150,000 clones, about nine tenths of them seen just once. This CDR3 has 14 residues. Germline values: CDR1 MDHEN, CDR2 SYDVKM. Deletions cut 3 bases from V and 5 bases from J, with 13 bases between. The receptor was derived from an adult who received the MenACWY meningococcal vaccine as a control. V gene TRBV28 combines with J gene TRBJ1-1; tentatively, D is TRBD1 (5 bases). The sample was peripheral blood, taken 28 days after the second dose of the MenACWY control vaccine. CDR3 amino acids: CASSFWRGKTEAFF. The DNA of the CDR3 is TGTGCCAGCAGTTTTTGGCGGGGGAAGACTGAAGCTTTCTTT.